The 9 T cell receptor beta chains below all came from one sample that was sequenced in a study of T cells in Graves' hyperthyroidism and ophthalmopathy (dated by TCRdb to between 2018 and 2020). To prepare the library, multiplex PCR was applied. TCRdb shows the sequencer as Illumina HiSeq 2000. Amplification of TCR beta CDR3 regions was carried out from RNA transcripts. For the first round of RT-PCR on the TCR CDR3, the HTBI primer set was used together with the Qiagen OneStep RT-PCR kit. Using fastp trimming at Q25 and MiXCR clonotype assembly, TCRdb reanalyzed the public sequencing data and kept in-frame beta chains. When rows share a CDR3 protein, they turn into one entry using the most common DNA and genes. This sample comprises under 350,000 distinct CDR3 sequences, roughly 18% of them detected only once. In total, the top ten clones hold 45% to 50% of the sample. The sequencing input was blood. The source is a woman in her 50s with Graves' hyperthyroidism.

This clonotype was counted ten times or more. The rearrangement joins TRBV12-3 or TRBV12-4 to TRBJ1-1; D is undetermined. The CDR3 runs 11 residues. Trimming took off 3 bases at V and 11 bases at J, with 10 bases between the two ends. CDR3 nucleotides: TGTGCCAGCAGTTTGCTAGGGCGGGCTTTCTTT. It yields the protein CASSLLGRAFF.

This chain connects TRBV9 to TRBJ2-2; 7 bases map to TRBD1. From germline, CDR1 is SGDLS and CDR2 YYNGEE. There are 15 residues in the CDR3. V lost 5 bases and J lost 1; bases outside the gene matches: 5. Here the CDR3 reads CASRTGALNTGELFF. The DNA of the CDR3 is TGTGCCAGCAGAACAGGGGCATTGAACACCGGGGAGCTGTTTTTT.

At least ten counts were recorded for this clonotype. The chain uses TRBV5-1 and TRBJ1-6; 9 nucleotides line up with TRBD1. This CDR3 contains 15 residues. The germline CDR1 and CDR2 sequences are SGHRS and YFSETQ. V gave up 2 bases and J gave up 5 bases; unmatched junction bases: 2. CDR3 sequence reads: CASSLRDRDNSPLHF. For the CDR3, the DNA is TGCGCCAGCAGCTTACGGGACAGGGATAATTCACCCCTCCACTTT.

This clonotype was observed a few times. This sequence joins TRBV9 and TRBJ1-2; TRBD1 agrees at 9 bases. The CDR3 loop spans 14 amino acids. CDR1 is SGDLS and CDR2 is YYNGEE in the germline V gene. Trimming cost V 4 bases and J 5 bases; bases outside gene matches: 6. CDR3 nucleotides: TGTGCCAGCAGCTCTCGGACAGGGGTATATGGCTACACCTTC. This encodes CASSSRTGVYGYTF.

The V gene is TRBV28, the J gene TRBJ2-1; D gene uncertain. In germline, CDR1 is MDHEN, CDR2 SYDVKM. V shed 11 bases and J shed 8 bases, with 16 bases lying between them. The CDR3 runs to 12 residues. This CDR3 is CAAGPPRDEQFF. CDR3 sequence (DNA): TGTGCCGCCGGGCCCCCTAGGGATGAGCAGTTCTTC.

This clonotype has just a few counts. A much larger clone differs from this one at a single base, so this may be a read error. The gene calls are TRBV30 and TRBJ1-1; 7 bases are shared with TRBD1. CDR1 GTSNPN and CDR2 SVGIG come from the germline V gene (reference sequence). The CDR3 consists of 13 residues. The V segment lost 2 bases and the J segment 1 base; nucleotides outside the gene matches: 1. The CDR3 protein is CAWSWDRNTEAFF. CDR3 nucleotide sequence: TGTGCCTGGAGTTGGGACAGGAACACTGAAGCTTTCTTT.

The CDR3 bases are TGTGCCAGCAGATTCCGGGACAGCCAAGAGACCCAGTACTTC. It codes for CASRFRDSQETQYF. This chain uses TRBV5-5 with TRBJ2-5, with 7 positions matching TRBD1. Germline CDR1 and CDR2: SGHKS and YYEKEE (reference sequence). CDR3 length equals 14 residues. V shed 5 bases and J 1 base; nucleotides not matched to a gene: 5.

This CDR3 reads CASSKGVLEQFF. The CDR3 region has the DNA TGTGCCAGCAGTAAGGGTGTCCTCGAGCAGTTCTTC. V usage is TRBV2 and J usage is TRBJ2-1; D unresolved. CDR1 is SNHLY and CDR2 is FYNNEI in the germline V gene. The length of the CDR3 is 12 residues. Trimming took off 5 bases at V and 10 bases at J, with 12 bases between the two ends.

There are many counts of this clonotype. In DNA, the CDR3 is TGTGCCAGCAGCTCCGTGTCGGGGGGGATGCAAGAGACCCAGTACTTC. Residues: CASSSVSGGMQETQYF. This sequence joins TRBV7-2 and TRBJ2-5; TRBD2 aligns across 8 bases. The CDR3 totals 16 residues. Trimming took 4 bases from V and 2 from J; bases not matched to a gene: 9. In germline, CDR1 is SGHTA, CDR2 FQGNSA.